This entry describes one TCR beta chain. Its antigen remains unidentified. This record belongs to a study of blood T cells in healthy people across ages. The CDR3 has 15 amino acids. Germline V gives CDR1 SGHRS, CDR2 YFSETQ. Trimming took 6 bases from V and 1 from J; bases not matched to a gene: 7. Study-level results: In the absence of known donor CMV status, changes in expanded clonotypes were possibly confounded.

Primed by a sample-barcoded 5' primer and a J-beta primer mix, a second PCR proceeded for 7 to 11 cycles. One entry per CDR3 protein results from TCRdb running MiXCR on the 5' RACE reads. The sample includes roughly 1,500,000 distinct CDR3 sequences, around 39% seen only once; the top ten take around 8%. Isolation yielded PBMCs, at least 7 million per sample, in every case. This TCR was sampled from a woman aged 18-29 years in good health. The gene calls are TRBV5-1 and TRBJ2-3; 8 bases line up with TRBD2. The material sequenced was blood. The CDR3 DNA reads as TGCGCCAGCATCCGGGAGGGGGAGCGCACAGATACGCAGTATTTT. Protein: CASIREGERTDTQYF. Complete variable domain (other parts from reference TRBV5-1 and TRBJ2-3): KAGVTQTPRYLIKTRGQQVTLSCSPISGHRSVSWYQQTPGQGLQFLFEYFSETQRNKGNFPGRFSGRQFSNSRSEMNVSTLELGDSALYLCASIREGERTDTQYFGPGTRLTVL.